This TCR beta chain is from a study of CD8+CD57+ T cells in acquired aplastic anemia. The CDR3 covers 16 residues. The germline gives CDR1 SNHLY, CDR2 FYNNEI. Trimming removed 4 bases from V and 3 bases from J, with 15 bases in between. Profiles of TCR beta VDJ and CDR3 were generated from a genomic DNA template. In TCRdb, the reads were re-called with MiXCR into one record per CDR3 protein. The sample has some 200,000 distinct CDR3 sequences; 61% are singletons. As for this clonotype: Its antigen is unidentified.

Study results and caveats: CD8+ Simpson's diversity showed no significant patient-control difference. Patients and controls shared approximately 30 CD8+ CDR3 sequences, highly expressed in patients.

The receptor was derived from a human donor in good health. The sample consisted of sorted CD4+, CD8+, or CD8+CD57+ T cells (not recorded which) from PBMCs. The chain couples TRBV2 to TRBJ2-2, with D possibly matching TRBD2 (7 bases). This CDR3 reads CASSGKGGQYTGELFF. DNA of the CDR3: TGTGCCAGCAGTGGCAAGGGGGGGCAGTACACCGGGGAGCTGTTTTTT.